A selection of T cell receptor beta chains follows, all from one sample in a study of cytomegalovirus exposure and HLA in healthy donors. Assay used: immunoSEQ multiplex PCR; TCRdb lists only in-frame clones, some missing. The repertoire has roughly 180,000 clones, about four fifths of them found once; the top ten carry approximately 2.9%. Sequenced material: PBMCs. The source is a female donor in good health and CMV-seronegative. Each CDR3 is given without its conserved first and last residue. Where a row states a size, it is once, few, many or the class of an expanded clone; other rows omit it.

clone_size cdr3_length j_call v_call cdr3_aa
- 13 TRBJ2-7 TRBV5-1 ASSSTGAPTYEQY
- 12 TRBJ2-5 TRBV4-1 ASSQVQAGVTQY
- 11 TRBJ2-7 TRBV28 ASRGSGGRGQY
- 12 TRBJ1-1 TRBV6-5 ASSYFGGRAEAF
- 11 TRBJ1-2 TRBV14 ASSLTGPLGYT
- 13 TRBJ2-7 TRBV6-5 ASSYSSTSFYEQY
- 13 TRBJ2-1 TRBV4-3 ASSHGREPSREQF
- 13 TRBJ1-6 TRBV7-2 ASSPGQGGNSPLH
few 13 TRBJ1-1 TRBV19 ASSTTGTRNTEAF
- 11 TRBJ2-2 TRBV30 ASPAQGSGELF
- 13 TRBJ2-1 TRBV12-5 ASGPHGGAGNEQF
- 13 TRBJ2-1 TRBV19 ASRRGLAIFNEQF
- 13 TRBJ2-7 TRBV6-5 ASRPETSATYEQY
- 14 TRBJ2-7 TRBV5-6 ASSSLGQGRDYEQY
- 12 TRBJ1-6 TRBV19 ASRRDRDGSPLH
- 13 TRBJ1-2 TRBV5-1 ASSIRDRDNYGYT
- 11 TRBJ1-5 TRBV7-2 ASSTGGRASQH
- 17 TRBJ2-7 TRBV7-8 ASSYLGLAGALSRYEQY
- 12 TRBJ2-7 TRBV9 ASSVGTVSYEQY
once 13 TRBJ1-2 TRBV19 ASTPPRGGSYGYT
- 10 TRBJ1-1 TRBV29-1 SGGWGDTEAF
- 15 TRBJ2-1 TRBV18 ASSPPRVGTGGHEQF
- 13 TRBJ1-2 TRBV15 ATSRVTRLGGGYT
- 12 TRBJ1-2 TRBV19 ASSQSGTSAGYT
- 11 TRBJ2-7 TRBV2 ASTLAGPVEQY
- 14 TRBJ2-1 TRBV7-8 ASREQGAEAYNEQF
- 10 TRBJ2-7 TRBV19 ATTGETYEQY
few 11 TRBJ1-2 TRBV6-6 ASSDTGNYGYT
few 13 TRBJ2-7 TRBV11-2 ASSITNVMVQEQY
- 16 TRBJ2-2 TRBV7-6 ASSLVEQGFGNTGELF
- 11 TRBJ1-1 TRBV29-1 SVENRPNTEAF
few 13 TRBJ1-2 TRBV4-1 ASSQEGGSPGGYT
- 11 TRBJ1-2 TRBV2 ASRNRDGYGYT
few 11 TRBJ2-7 TRBV23-1 ASRPGTDYEQY
- 13 TRBJ2-2 TRBV2 ASRPRTGGTGELF
- 16 TRBJ1-6 TRBV11-2 ASSYDLPDRGRTSPLH
- 14 TRBJ1-5 TRBV7-2 ASSLVGTGTHQPQH
- 12 TRBJ2-5 TRBV19 ASRLLAAEGTQY
- 13 TRBJ2-1 TRBV9 ASSVTSGSRNEQF
- 14 TRBJ1-3 TRBV7-9 SSSPRDRISGNTIY